The subject of this entry is one T cell receptor beta chain. As handled by the study authors: The assay estimated nucleated cells by amplifying reference gene primers. Produced via immunoSEQ multiplex PCR; TCRdb's table is partial and in-frame only. V and J calls and clone size are those listed in that table; D and trimming were worked out from the DNA. This table holds about 210,000 clones, about 85% found once. After removal of 6 bases from V and 5 bases from J, the junction contained 5 bases not matched to a gene. Germline V gene lookup returns CDR1 SGHAT and CDR2 FQNNGV. This CDR3 has 13 residues. The sample belongs to a study of blood T cell repertoires in COVID-19.

The source of this sequence is a man between 65 and 85 years old with acute or convalescent COVID-19. Sequenced material: peripheral blood. This chain links TRBV11-2 with TRBJ2-5, with TRBD2 matching 8 bases. CDR3 protein: CASSTGLVETQYF. CDR3 coding DNA: TGTGCCAGCAGTACGGGACTAGTCGAGACCCAGTACTTC.